Shown below are 14 T cell receptor beta chains from a single sample sequenced in a study of cytomegalovirus exposure and HLA in healthy donors. PCR used 60 Vbeta primers and 13 Jbeta primers. Sequencing was performed with immunoSEQ multiplex PCR; in TCRdb, only in-frame clones are kept and a portion is missing. The table lists tens of thousands of clones, 75% to 85% of them singletons. The sequenced material came from PBMCs. These receptors were collected from a man between 65 and 79 years old in good health and CMV-seropositive.

The V and J genes are TRBV11-2 and TRBJ2-1; D unresolved. Germline loops: CDR1 SGHAT, CDR2 FQNNGV. Trimming shortened V by 7 bases and J by 8 bases, and 18 bases separated the two germline ends. The CDR3 is 14 residues long. The CDR3 nucleotides read TGTGCCAGCAACTCCCTTAAAAGAGGCTATGAGCAGTTCTTC. Translation gives CASNSLKRGYEQFF.

V is TRBV4-1 and J is TRBJ2-2; the D gene is possibly TRBD2 (5 bases). Germline loops: CDR1 MGHRA, CDR2 YSYEKL. Trimming stripped 0 bases from V and 6 bases from J, with 11 bases between. The CDR3 loop spans 15 amino acids. The CDR3, as DNA: TGCGCCAGCAGCCAAGATCCCGGGATCGCCGGGGAGCTGTTTTTT. Protein: CASSQDPGIAGELFF.

This rearrangement joins TRBV9 to TRBJ2-2, with 10 bases matching TRBD2. The length of the CDR3 is 16 residues. Unmatched junction bases numbered 4, after V lost 4 bases and J lost 1 base. From germline, CDR1 is SGDLS and CDR2 YYNGEE. Here the CDR3 reads CASSPRTSGNTGELFF. The CDR3 DNA reads TGTGCCAGCAGCCCCCGGACTAGCGGGAACACCGGGGAGCTGTTTTTT. Full variable domain (rest looked up from reference TRBV9 and TRBJ2-2): DSGVTQTPKHLITATGQRVTLRCSPRSGDLSVYWYQQSLDQGLQFLIQYYNGEERAKGNILERFSAQQFPDLHSELNLSSLELGDSALYFCASSPRTSGNTGELFFGEGSRLTVL.

This rearrangement joins TRBV6-5 to TRBJ1-2; D not certain. Trimming stripped 6 bases from V and 2 bases from J, with 10 bases between. From germline, CDR1 is MNHEY and CDR2 SVGAGI. The CDR3 spans 13 residues. The CDR3 sequence is CASRNDGNYGYTF. CDR3 DNA sequence: TGTGCCAGCAGAAACGACGGGAACTATGGCTACACCTTC.

The J gene is TRBJ2-1, the V gene TRBV5-4; weak D call: TRBD2 (6 bases). CDR3 length equals 17 residues. The germline V gene has CDR1 SGHNT and CDR2 YYREEE (reference sequence). V lost 0 bases and J 0 bases, leaving 13 bases between the germline ends. The CDR3 DNA is TGTGCCAGCAGCTTGGCAACTAGCACAGACTCCTACAATGAGCAGTTCTTC. Protein: CASSLATSTDSYNEQFF.

The gene calls are TRBV23-1 and TRBJ2-3, with TRBD1 identical over 9 bases. TRBV23-1 is identified as an open reading frame with a role that is uncertain. The CDR3 loop spans 14 amino acids. V was pared by 5 bases and J by 4 bases, with 4 bases of the junction left unmatched. CDR3 nucleotide sequence: TGCGCCAGCAGTACCCGACAGGGGGCAGATACGCAGTATTTT. Amino acids: CASSTRQGADTQYF.

This sequence joins TRBV4-2 and TRBJ2-3, with D possibly TRBD2 on 6 matching bases. Trimming cost V 0 bases and J 2 bases, with 9 bases left between them. The CDR3 runs 15 residues. Germline assignment: CDR1 LGHNA and CDR2 YNFKEQ. The CDR3 reads CASSQDQDYTDTQYF. For the CDR3, the DNA is TGTGCCAGCAGCCAAGATCAGGACTACACAGATACGCAGTATTTT.

This clone was detected once. V gene TRBV10-3 combines with J gene TRBJ2-3, with TRBD1 as a possible D gene (6 bases). Germline values: CDR1 ENHRY, CDR2 SYGVKD. The CDR3 sequence is 13 residues long. The V end was cut by 10 bases, the J end by 4 bases, with 15 bases between. The CDR3 is CATLPGVSDTQYF. CDR3 sequence (DNA): TGTGCCACCCTACCAGGGGTTTCAGATACGCAGTATTTT.

The V and J genes are TRBV7-5 and TRBJ2-1; TRBD2 is taken as the D call from the table, unchecked against the DNA. TRBV7-5 is flagged as a pseudogene. CDR3 size: 14 residues. This CDR3 reads CVRSLNGSPYEQFF. The CDR3 DNA sequence: TGTGTCAGAAGCTTAAACGGTAGCCCGTATGAGCAGTTCTTC.

The V gene is TRBV6-5, the J gene TRBJ1-6; TRBD1 agrees at 8 bases. The CDR3 consists of 15 residues. Germline CDR1 is MNHEY and CDR2 is SVGAGI. V lost 6 bases to trimming and J lost 10 bases; unmatched junction nucleotides: 11. The CDR3 spells CASRHLTGEGSPLHF. The CDR3 DNA follows: TGTGCCAGCAGGCATTTGACAGGGGAAGGCTCACCCCTCCACTTT.

This clone was detected only once. The V call is TRBV29-1, the J call TRBJ2-5; 9 bases align to TRBD1. The ends lost 5 bases at V and 6 bases at J; junction bases unmatched: 7. CDR3 length: 13 amino acids. Germline CDR1 SQVTM, CDR2 ANQGSEA. The CDR3: CSVRSDRGQTQYF. The CDR3 coding sequence is TGCAGCGTTAGGTCGGACAGGGGACAGACCCAGTACTTC.

This rearrangement joins TRBV30 to TRBJ2-2, with D possibly being TRBD2 (6 bases). V lost 8 bases to trimming and J lost 8 bases, with 15 bases between them. Germline V gene lookup returns CDR1 GTSNPN and CDR2 SVGIG (reference sequence). The CDR3 has 12 residues. In nucleotides, the CDR3 is TGTGCCGCGGGGAGAGTAAGAGGGGAGCTGTTTTTT. It codes for CAAGRVRGELFF.

The rearrangement joins TRBV5-1 to TRBJ1-1, with TRBD1 matching over 8 bases. Germline V gene sequence: CDR1 SGHRS, CDR2 YFSETQ. V shed 4 bases, J shed 1 base, and the junction held 0 bases outside the gene matches. The CDR3 length is 13 residues. Written as DNA, the CDR3 is TGCGCCAGCAGCGGACAGGGGAACACTGAAGCTTTCTTT. Its protein is CASSGQGNTEAFF.

V and J are TRBV10-3 and TRBJ2-2; TRBD1 aligns across 10 bases. The V segment lost 0 bases and the J segment 2 bases; nucleotides outside the gene matches: 6. The CDR3 contains 18 residues. Per germline, CDR1 ENHRY and CDR2 SYGVKD. The CDR3 spells CAISESTGQGSNTGELFF. The CDR3 region has the DNA TGTGCCATCAGTGAGTCAACGGGACAGGGGTCAAACACCGGGGAGCTGTTTTTT.